These T cell receptor beta chains were read from a single sample in a study of blood T cell repertoires in COVID-19. Assay: immunoSEQ multiplex PCR; the TCRdb copy retains only in-frame clones and omits some. The sample consists of about 190,000 clones, roughly 77% of them appearing once. What was sequenced was PBMCs or T cells enriched from blood (not recorded which). The origin of the receptors is a woman aged 50 to 60 with acute COVID-19. Both conserved end residues are trimmed from each CDR3.

TRBV19 ASSTSGQASGGYT
TRBV28 AIADRRTEAF
TRBV29-1 SVARYEKLF
TRBV19 ASRADRPNTEAF
TRBV27 ASSRITALNTEAF
TRBV7-9 ASRWGLAGENTGELF
TRBV28 ASRLSGEMDEKLF
TRBV19 ASSVPTGEGGANVLT
TRBV4-1 ASSQGPARPLSGNTIY
TRBV5-1 ASSLEQGAYNEQF
TRBV28 ASRSGQGYSSPLH
TRBV12-2 ASRTASGDRNTEAF
TRBV7-9 ASSLQGLNEQF
TRBV5-1 ASSLVGTGFGNEKLF
TRBV5-4 ASSPRDRLYGYT
TRBV10-3 AISERSGGHYTEAF
TRBV6-2/TRBV6-3 ASSSPGLARETQY
TRBV28 ASRLSTVSNQPQH
TRBV10-2 ASSAGSPGELF
TRBV6-4 ASSMGQGGTGELF
TRBV10-1 ASRMRSSYNSPLH
TRBV9 ASSVWGGTEAF
TRBV7-3 ASSYDRDTGELF
TRBV28 ATEAGSLGTGELF
TRBV2 AWGGGDTQY
TRBV19 ASSIGRAVTEAF